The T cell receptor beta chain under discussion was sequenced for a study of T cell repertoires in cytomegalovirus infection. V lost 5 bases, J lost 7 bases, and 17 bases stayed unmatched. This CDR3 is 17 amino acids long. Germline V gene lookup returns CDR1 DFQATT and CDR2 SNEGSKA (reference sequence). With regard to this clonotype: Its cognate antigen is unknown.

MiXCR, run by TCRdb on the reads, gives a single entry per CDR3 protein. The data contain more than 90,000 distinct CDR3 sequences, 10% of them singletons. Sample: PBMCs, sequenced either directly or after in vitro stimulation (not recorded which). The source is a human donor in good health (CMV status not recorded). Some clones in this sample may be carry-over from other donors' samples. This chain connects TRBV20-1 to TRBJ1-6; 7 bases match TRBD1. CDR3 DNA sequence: TGCAGTGCTCTGTTACAGGGGACTGGGCTATGGAATTCACCCCTCCACTTT. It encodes CSALLQGTGLWNSPLHF.